These 3 T cell receptor beta chains were sequenced from one sample in a study of immune evolution from preneoplasia to lung adenocarcinoma. The data were produced by immunoSEQ multiplex PCR, yet TCRdb's version contains in-frame clones alone and is incomplete. The sample yields under 15,000 clones, over 75% seen once. The sequenced sample consisted of FFPE lung adenocarcinoma in situ tissue. These receptors were obtained from a donor aged 70 or over with lung adenocarcinoma.

The sample holds one count of this clone. The chain recombines TRBV7-2 with TRBJ1-3; D not resolved. This CDR3 region has 12 residues. Looked up from germline, CDR1 is SGHTA and CDR2 is FQGNSA. Trimming removed 1 base at V and 8 bases at J, with 6 bases between. The CDR3 loop reads CASSLGFDTIYF. The DNA of the CDR3 is TGTGCCAGCAGCTTAGGTTTTGACACCATATATTTT.

J is TRBJ2-4 and V is TRBV19; D is undetermined. This CDR3 is built from 15 residues. The germline CDR1 and CDR2 sequences are LNHDA and SQIVND (reference sequence). V was cut by 7 bases and J by 3 bases, with 16 bases left in between. CDR3 coding DNA: TGTGCCAGTACCCCCGACTCTGGACGCAAAAACATTCAGTACTTC. The encoded protein is CASTPDSGRKNIQYF.

The chain couples TRBV20-1 to TRBJ2-3; no clear D gene. The CDR3 length is 10 residues. Germline V gene lookup returns CDR1 DFQATT and CDR2 SNEGSKA (reference sequence). V gave up 1 base and J gave up 9 bases, with 5 bases separating them. DNA of the CDR3: TGCAGTGCTAGAGTCGTAACGCAGTATTTT. Amino acid sequence: CSARVVTQYF.